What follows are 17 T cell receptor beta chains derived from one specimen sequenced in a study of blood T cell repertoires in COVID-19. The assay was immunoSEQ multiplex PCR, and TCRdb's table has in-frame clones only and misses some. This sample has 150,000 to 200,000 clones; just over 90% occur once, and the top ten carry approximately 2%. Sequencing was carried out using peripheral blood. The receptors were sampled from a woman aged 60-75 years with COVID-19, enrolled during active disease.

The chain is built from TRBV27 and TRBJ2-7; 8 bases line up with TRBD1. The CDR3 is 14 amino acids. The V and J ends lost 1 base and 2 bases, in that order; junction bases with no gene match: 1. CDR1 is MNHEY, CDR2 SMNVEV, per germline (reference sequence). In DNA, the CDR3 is TGTGCCAGCAGTTTATTGGACAGGGCCTACGAGCAGTACTTC. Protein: CASSLLDRAYEQYF.

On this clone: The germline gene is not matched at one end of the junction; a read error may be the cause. The DNA for the CDR3 is TGCGCCAGCAGCCGAGAGGGACTAGCGGGGGTCTTC. Translation: CASSREGLAGVF. The chain uses TRBV10-2 and TRBJ2-1, with 14 bases identical to TRBD2. The CDR3 contains 12 residues. Germline V gives CDR1 WSHSY, CDR2 SAAADI.

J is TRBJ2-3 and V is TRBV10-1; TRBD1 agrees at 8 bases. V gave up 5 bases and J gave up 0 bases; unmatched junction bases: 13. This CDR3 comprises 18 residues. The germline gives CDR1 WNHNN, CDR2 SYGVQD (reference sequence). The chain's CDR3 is CASSPGTGHLFSTDTQYF. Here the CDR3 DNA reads TGCGCCAGCAGTCCCGGGACAGGCCACTTATTTAGCACAGATACGCAGTATTTT.

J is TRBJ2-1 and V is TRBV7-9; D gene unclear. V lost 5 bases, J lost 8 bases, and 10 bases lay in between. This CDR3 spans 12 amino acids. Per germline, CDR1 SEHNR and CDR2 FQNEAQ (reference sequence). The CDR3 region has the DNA TGTGCCAGCAGCAGGGCGCAGGATGAGCAGTTCTTC. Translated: CASSRAQDEQFF.

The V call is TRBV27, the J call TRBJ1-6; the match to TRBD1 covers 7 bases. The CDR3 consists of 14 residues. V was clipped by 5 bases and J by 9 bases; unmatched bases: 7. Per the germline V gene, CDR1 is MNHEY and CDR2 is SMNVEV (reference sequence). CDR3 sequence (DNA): TGTGCCAGCAGTCAAACAGGGGTGAGTTCACCCCTCCACTTT. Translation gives CASSQTGVSSPLHF.

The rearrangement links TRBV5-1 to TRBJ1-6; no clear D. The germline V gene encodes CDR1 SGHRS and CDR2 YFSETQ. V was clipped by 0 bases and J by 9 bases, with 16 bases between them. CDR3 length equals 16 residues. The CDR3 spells CASSLAVLAGSSPLHF. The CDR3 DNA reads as TGCGCCAGCAGCTTGGCTGTTCTGGCAGGCTCTTCACCCCTCCACTTT.

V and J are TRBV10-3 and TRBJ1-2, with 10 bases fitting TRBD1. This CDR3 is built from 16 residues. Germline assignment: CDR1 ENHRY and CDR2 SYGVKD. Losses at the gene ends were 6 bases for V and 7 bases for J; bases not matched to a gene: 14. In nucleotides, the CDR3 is TGTGCCATCAGGATAATGACCGGGACAGGGGTCGGTGGCTACACCTTC. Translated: CAIRIMTGTGVGGYTF.

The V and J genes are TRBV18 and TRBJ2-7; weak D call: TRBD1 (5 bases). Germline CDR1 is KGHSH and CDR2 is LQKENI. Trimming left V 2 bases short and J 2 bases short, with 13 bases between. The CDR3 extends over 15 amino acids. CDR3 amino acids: CASSPAFMDTYEQYF. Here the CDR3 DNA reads TGTGCCAGCTCACCAGCGTTCATGGACACCTACGAGCAGTACTTC.

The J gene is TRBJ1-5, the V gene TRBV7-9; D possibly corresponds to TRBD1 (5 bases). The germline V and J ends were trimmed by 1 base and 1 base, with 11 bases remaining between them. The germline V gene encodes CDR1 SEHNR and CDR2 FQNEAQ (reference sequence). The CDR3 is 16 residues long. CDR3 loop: CASSLGFRGSNQPQHF. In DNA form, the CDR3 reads TGTGCCAGCAGCTTAGGCTTCCGGGGGAGCAATCAGCCCCAGCATTTT.

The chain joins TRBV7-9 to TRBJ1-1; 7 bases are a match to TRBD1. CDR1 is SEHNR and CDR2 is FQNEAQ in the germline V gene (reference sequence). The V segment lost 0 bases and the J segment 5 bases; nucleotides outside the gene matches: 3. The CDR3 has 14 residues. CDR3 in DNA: TGTGCCAGCAGCTTAGCCGCAGGGGGGACTGAAGCTTTCTTT. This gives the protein CASSLAAGGTEAFF.

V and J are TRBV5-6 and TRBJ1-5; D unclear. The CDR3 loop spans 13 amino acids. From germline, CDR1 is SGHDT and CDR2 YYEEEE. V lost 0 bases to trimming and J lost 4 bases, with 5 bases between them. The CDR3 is CASSLGRNQPQHF. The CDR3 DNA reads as TGTGCCAGCAGCTTGGGCAGGAATCAGCCCCAGCATTTT.

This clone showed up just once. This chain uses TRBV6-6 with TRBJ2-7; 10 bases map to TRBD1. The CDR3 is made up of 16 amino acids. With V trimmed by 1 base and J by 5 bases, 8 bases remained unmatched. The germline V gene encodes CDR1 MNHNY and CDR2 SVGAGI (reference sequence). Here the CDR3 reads CASSYLRRQGADEQYF. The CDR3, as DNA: TGTGCCAGCAGTTACTTACGACGACAGGGGGCGGACGAGCAGTACTTC.

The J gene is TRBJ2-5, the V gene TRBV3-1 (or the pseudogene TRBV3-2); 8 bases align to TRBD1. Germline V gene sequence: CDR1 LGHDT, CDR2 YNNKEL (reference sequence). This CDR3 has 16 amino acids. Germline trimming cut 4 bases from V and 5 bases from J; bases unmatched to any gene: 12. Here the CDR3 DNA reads TGTGCCAGCAGCCCAAGACCACAGGGGGTCGGGGAGACCCAGTACTTC. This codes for CASSPRPQGVGETQYF.

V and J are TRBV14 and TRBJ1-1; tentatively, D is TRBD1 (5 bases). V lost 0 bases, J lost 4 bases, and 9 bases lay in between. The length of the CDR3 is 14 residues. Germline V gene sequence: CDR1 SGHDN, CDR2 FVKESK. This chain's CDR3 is CASSQDRGTTEAFF. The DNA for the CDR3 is TGTGCCAGCAGCCAAGATAGGGGTACCACTGAAGCTTTCTTT.

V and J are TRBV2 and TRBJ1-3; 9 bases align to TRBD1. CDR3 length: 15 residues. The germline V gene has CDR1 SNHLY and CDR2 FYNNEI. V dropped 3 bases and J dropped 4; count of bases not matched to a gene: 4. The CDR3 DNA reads TGTGCCAGCAGTGACACCGGGACAGGGGGAAACACCATATATTTT. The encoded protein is CASSDTGTGGNTIYF.

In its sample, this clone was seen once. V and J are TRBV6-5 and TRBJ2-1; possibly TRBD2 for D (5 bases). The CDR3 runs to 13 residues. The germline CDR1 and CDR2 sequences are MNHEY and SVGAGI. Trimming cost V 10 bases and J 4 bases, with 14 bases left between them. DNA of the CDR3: TGTGCCAATAAGCTGAGGGCGTACAATGAGCAGTTCTTC. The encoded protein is CANKLRAYNEQFF.

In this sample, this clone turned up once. The CDR3 DNA reads TGTGCCAGCAGTGAAGCTTGGCGGGATACCTACAATGAGCAGTTCTTC. It specifies CASSEAWRDTYNEQFF. The gene calls are TRBV6-1 and TRBJ2-1; D is perhaps TRBD2 (6 bases). Germline CDR1 reads MNHNS; CDR2 reads SASEGT. This CDR3 spans 16 amino acids. V lost 0 bases and J 2 bases, leaving 11 bases between the germline ends.